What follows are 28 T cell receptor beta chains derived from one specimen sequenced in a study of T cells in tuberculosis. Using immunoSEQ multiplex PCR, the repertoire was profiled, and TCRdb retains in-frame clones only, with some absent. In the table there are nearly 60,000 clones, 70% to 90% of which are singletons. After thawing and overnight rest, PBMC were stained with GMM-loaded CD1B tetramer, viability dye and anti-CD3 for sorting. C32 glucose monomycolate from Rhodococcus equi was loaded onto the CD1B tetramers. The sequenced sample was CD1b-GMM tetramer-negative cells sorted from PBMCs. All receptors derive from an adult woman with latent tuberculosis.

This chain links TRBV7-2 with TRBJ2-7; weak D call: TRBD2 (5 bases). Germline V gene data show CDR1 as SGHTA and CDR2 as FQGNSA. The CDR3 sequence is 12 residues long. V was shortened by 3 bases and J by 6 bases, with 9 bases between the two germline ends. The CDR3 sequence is CASSFGLPEQYF. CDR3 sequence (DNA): TGTGCCAGCAGCTTCGGACTCCCCGAGCAGTACTTC.

CDR3 amino acids: CASSPGSGRWEETQYF. The CDR3 nucleotides are TGTGCCAGCAGCCCCGGGAGCGGGAGATGGGAAGAGACCCAGTACTTC. J is TRBJ2-5 and V is TRBV7-6, with 8 bases lining up with TRBD2. J was trimmed by 3 bases and V by 5 bases; bases with no gene match: 11. CDR3 length equals 16 residues. The germline V gene has CDR1 SGHVS and CDR2 FNYEAQ.

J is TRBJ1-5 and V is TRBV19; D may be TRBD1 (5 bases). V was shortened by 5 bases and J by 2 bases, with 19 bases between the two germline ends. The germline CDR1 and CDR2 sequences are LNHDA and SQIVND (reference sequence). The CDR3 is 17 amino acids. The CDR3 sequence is CASSSGHRAGGNQPQHF. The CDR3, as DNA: TGTGCCAGTAGTTCCGGACATCGGGCCGGTGGCAATCAGCCCCAGCATTTT.

CDR3 DNA sequence: TGTGCCAGTAGTAAGTCCTTATGGGGGAGGGATGGCAATCAGCCCCAGCATTTT. Translated: CASSKSLWGRDGNQPQHF. This rearrangement joins TRBV19 to TRBJ1-5; possibly TRBD1 for D (5 bases). CDR1 and CDR2 (germline): LNHDA, SQIVND (reference sequence). V lost 4 bases and J lost 2, with 21 bases in between. The CDR3 contains 18 residues.

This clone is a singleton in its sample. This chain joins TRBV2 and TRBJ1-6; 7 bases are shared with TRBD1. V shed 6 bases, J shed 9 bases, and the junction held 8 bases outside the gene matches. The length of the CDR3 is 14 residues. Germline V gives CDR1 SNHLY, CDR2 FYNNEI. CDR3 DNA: TGTGCCAGCAGGCGGACAGGAAGTGGTTCACCCCTCCACTTT. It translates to CASRRTGSGSPLHF.

CDR3 DNA sequence: TGTGCCAGCAGCCAAGTAAAAGGGGCATGGAGCTCCTATAATTCACCCCTCCACTTT. It encodes CASSQVKGAWSSYNSPLHF. The chain combines TRBV4-2 with TRBJ1-6; possibly TRBD1 for D (5 bases). The ends were cut back, 1 base at V and 0 bases at J, with 16 bases in the middle. CDR3 length: 19 residues. Germline assignment: CDR1 LGHNA and CDR2 YNFKEQ.

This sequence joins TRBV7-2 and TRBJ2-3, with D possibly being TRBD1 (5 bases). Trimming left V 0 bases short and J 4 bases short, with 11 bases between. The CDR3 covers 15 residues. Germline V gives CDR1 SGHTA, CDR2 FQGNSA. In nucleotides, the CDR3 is TGTGCCAGCAGCTTAGCAGGGAAGGGGCCAGATACGCAGTATTTT. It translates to CASSLAGKGPDTQYF. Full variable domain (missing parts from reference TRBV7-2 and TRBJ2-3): GAGVSQSPSNKVTEKGKDVELRCDPISGHTALYWYRQSLGQGLEFLIYFQGNSAPDKSGLPSDRFSAERTGGSVSTLTIQRTQQEDSAVYLCASSLAGKGPDTQYFGPGTRLTVL.

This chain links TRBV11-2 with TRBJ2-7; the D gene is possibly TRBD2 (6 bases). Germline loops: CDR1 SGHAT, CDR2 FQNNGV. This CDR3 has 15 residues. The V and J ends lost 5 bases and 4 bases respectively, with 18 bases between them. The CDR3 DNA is TGTGCCAGCAGCGCACCCCTAGCGAGTGAGTACGAGCAGTACTTC. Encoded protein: CASSAPLASEYEQYF. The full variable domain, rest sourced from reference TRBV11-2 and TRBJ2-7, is EAGVAQSPRYKIIEKRQSVAFWCNPISGHATLYWYQQILGQGPKLLIQFQNNGVVDDSQLPKDRFSAERLKGVDSTLKIQPAKLEDSAVYLCASSAPLASEYEQYFGPGTRLTVT.

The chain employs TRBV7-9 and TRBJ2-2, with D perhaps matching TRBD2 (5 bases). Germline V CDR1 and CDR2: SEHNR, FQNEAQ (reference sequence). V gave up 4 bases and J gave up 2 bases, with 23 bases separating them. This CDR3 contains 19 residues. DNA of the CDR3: TGTGCCAGCAGCTCACTAACCCGGCCAGCGGACCTTAACACCGGGGAGCTGTTTTTT. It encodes CASSSLTRPADLNTGELFF.

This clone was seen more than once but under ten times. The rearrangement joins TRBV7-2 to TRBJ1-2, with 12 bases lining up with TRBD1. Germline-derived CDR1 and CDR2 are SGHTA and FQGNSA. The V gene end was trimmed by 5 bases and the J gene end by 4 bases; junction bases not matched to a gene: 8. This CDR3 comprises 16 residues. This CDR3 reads CASSKDGTGGFYGYTF. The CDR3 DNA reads TGTGCCAGCAGCAAAGACGGGACAGGGGGCTTCTATGGCTACACCTTC.

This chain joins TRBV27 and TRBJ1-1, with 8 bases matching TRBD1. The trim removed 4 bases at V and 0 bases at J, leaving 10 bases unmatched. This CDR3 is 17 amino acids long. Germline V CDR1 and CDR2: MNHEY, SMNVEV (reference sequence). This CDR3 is CASSWDRTGIVNTEAFF. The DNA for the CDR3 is TGTGCCAGCAGTTGGGATCGGACAGGGATAGTGAACACTGAAGCTTTCTTT.

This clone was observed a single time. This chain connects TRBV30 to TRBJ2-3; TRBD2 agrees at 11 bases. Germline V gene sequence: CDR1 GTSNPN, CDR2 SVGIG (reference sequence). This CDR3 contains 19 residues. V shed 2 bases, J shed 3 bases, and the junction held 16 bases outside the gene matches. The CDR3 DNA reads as TGTGCCTGGAGTCCATACCCCCTCCATAGCGGGGGGGTGACAGATACGCAGTATTTT. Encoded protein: CAWSPYPLHSGGVTDTQYF.

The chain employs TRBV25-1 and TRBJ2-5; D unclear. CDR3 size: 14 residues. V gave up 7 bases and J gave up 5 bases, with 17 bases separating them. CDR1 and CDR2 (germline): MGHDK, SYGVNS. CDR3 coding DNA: TGTGCCAGCATATTATCTGGGCCTCGGGAGACCCAGTACTTC. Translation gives CASILSGPRETQYF.

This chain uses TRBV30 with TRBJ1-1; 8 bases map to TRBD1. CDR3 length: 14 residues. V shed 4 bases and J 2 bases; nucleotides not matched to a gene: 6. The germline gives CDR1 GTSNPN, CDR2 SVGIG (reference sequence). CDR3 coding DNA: TGTGCCTGGATTCTGACAGGGGTAAACACTGAAGCTTTCTTT. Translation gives CAWILTGVNTEAFF.

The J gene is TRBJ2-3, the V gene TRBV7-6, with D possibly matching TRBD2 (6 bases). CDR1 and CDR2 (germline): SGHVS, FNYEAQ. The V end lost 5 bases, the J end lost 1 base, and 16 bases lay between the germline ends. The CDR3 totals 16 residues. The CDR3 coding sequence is TGTGCCAGCAGCGAAACCCCGGGACTGGGCACAGATACGCAGTATTTT. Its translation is CASSETPGLGTDTQYF.

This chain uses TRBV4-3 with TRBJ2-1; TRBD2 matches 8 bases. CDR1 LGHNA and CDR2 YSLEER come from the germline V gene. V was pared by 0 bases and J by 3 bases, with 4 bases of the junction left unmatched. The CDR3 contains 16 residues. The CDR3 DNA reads TGCGCCAGCAGCCAAGAAGAACTAGCGGACTACAATGAGCAGTTCTTC. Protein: CASSQEELADYNEQFF.

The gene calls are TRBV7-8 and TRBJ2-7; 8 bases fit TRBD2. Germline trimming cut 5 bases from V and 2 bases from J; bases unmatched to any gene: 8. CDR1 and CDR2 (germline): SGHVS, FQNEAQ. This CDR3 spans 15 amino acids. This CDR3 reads CASSPRGGLAYEQYF. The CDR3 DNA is TGTGCCAGCAGCCCCCGGGGGGGACTAGCCTACGAGCAGTACTTC.

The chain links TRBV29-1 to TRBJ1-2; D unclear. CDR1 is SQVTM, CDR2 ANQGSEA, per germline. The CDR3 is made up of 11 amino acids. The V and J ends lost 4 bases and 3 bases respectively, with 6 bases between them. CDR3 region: CSVGAHYGYTF. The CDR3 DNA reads TGCAGCGTTGGGGCCCACTATGGCTACACCTTC.

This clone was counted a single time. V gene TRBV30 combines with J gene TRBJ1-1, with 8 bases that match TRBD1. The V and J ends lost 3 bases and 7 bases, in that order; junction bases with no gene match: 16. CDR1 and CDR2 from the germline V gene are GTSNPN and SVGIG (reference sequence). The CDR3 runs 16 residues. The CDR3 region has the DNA TGTGCCTGGAGGGAGCCGGGACAGGCGAGACCCTATGAAGCTTTCTTT. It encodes CAWREPGQARPYEAFF.

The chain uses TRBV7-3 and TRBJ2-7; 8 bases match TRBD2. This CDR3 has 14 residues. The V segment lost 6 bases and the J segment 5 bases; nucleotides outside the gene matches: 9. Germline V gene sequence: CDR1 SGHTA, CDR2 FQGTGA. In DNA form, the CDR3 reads TGTGCCAGCAGTCGGAGCGGGAGAGAGGACGAGCAGTACTTC. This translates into CASSRSGREDEQYF.

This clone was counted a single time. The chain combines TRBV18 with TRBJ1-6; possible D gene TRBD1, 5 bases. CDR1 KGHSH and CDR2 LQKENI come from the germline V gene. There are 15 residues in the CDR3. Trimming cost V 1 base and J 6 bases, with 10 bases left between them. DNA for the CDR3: TGTGCCAGCTCACCACAGGGGTACGGTAATTCACCCCTCCACTTT. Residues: CASSPQGYGNSPLHF.

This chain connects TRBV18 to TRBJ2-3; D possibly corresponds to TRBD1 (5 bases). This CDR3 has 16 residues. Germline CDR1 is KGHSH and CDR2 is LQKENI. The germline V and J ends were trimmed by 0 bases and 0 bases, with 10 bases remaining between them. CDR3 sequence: CASSPPMTVSTDTQYF. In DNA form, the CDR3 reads TGTGCCAGCTCACCACCAATGACAGTTAGCACAGATACGCAGTATTTT. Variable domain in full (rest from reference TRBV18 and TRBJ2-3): NAGVMQNPRHLVRRRGQEARLRCSPMKGHSHVYWYRQLPEEGLKFMVYLQKENIIDESGMPKERFSAEFPKEGPSILRIQQVVRGDSAAYFCASSPPMTVSTDTQYFGPGTRLTVL.

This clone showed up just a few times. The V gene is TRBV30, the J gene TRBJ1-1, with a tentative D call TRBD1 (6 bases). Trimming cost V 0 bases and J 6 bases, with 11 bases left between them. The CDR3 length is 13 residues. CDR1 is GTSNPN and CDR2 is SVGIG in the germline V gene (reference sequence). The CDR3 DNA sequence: TGTGCCTGGAGTGTATGGGGGGGCCCTGAAGCTTTCTTT. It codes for CAWSVWGGPEAFF.

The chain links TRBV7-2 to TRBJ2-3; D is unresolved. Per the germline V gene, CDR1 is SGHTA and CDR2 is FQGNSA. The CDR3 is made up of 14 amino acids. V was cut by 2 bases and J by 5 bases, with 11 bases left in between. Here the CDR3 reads CASSLPPPGDTQYF. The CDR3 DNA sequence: TGTGCCAGCAGCTTACCACCCCCAGGAGATACGCAGTATTTT.

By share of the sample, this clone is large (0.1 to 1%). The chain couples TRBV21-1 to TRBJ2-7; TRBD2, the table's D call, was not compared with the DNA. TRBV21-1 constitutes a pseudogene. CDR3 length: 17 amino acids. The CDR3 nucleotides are TGTGCCAGCAGCAACGCCCGGAGGGGCGGGAGGCCCGGAGAGCAGTACTTC. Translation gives CASSNARRGGRPGEQYF.

The CDR3 here is CSPTQGNEQYF. The CDR3 DNA reads TGCAGTCCGACACAGGGGAACGAGCAGTACTTC. The chain uses TRBV20-1 and TRBJ2-7, with 7 bases matching TRBD1. Per the germline V gene, CDR1 is DFQATT and CDR2 is SNEGSKA (reference sequence). This CDR3 contains 11 residues. The V gene end was trimmed by 8 bases and the J gene end by 5 bases; junction bases not matched to a gene: 6.

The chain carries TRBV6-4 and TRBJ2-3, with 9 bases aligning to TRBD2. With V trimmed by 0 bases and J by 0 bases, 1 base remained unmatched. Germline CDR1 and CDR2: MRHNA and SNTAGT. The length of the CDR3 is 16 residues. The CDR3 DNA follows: TGTGCCAGCAGTGACTCGGCGGGAGGGAGCACAGATACGCAGTATTTT. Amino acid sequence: CASSDSAGGSTDTQYF.

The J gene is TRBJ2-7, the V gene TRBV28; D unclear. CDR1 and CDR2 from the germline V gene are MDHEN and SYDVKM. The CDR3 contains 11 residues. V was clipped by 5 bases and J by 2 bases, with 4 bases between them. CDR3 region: CASSPAYEQYF. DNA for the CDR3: TGTGCCAGCAGTCCAGCCTACGAGCAGTACTTC.